This T cell receptor beta chain was captured in a study of blood T cells in healthy people across ages. General study points: While age rose, TCR beta diversity per million T cells dropped in a roughly linear way.

Trimming removed 2 bases from V and 7 bases from J, with 8 bases in between. Germline CDR1 LGHDT, CDR2 YNNKEL (reference sequence). This CDR3 has 12 residues. A note on this clonotype: No antigen is known for it.

A sample-barcoded 5' primer and a J-beta primer mix were used in a second PCR of about 6 to 12 cycles. A template-switch adaptor with 12 random nucleotides tagged each cDNA molecule. TCRdb independently ran MiXCR on the 5' RACE reads; one entry per CDR3 protein. Of hundreds of thousands of distinct CDR3 sequences in the sample, around 49% are singletons; the top ten hold roughly 13%. Each sample had at least 7 million PBMCs isolated. Total RNA extracted from each sample amounted to at least 5 micrograms. The V gene is TRBV3-1, the J gene TRBJ1-1, with D uncertain. Sequenced input: blood. The clonotype originates from a man under 40 in good health. The CDR3 is CASSQSSSEAFF. The DNA of the CDR3 is TGTGCCAGCAGCCAATCGAGCAGTGAAGCTTTCTTT.